The clone carrying this T cell receptor (beta chain) showed up just a few times. Trimming shortened V by 2 bases and J by 1 base, and 7 bases separated the two germline ends. Germline V CDR1 and CDR2: SGHRS, YFSETQ. CDR3 length: 13 residues. The sample is drawn from a study of identical twins. Template switching supplied a universal primer site; unique molecular identifiers were carried on the cDNA. TCRdb reprocessed the 5' RACE reads via MiXCR and lists one record per CDR3 protein. This sample has 500,000 to 550,000 distinct CDR3 sequences, with approximately 22% found just once. Healthy Caucasians, and only they, were the donors. The data were also submitted as part of a second study, on T cells expressing NK-cell markers.

The TCR was taken from a woman aged 18-29 years in good health. Sequenced input: CD4+ T cells sorted from blood. The rearrangement uses TRBV5-1 and TRBJ2-7; the D is unclear. The CDR3 spells CASSLTESYEQYF. DNA of the CDR3: TGCGCCAGCAGCTTAACGGAGTCCTACGAGCAGTACTTC.